This T cell receptor (beta chain) was obtained from a study of shared clonotypes between healthy human individuals. For each subset, genomic DNA was distributed in equal portions over several immunoSEQ plates. For unsorted PBMC, roughly 270 ng DNA per replicate equaled tens of thousands of T cell genomes. The table came from immunoSEQ multiplex PCR; TCRdb's copy has only in-frame clones and leaves some out. The sample lists approximately 470,000 clones; 81% were seen once. This CDR3 is 16 amino acids long. Germline loops: CDR1 WSHSY, CDR2 SAAADI. Trimming at V came to 9 bases and at J to 3 bases, leaving 9 bases not matched to a gene.

The source material was PBMCs. The receptor comes from a woman in her thirties or forties in good health. Some clones in this sample may be carry-over from other donors' samples. This chain links TRBV10-2 with TRBJ2-1; 12 nucleotides match TRBD1. The DNA for the CDR3 is TGCGCCAGTGGGAAGGGGACAGGGGGCTTCTACAATGAGCAGTTCTTC. Translated: CASGKGTGGFYNEQFF.